A single sample is the source of the 10 T cell receptor beta chains below, sequenced in a study of blood T cells in healthy people across ages. Primed by a sample-barcoded 5' primer and a J-beta primer mix, a second PCR proceeded for 7 to 11 cycles. TCRdb re-called the 5' RACE reads with MiXCR, one entry per CDR3 protein. The sample carries about 1.4 million distinct CDR3 sequences, roughly 64% recorded once. Sequencing input: blood. The receptor source for this set is a man between 18 and 35 years old in good health.

This clonotype appeared a few times. The chain uses TRBV12-3 or TRBV12-4 and TRBJ2-7; 10 bases map to TRBD2. CDR3 length: 18 residues. V trimming: 5 bases; J trimming: 3 bases; junction bases outside the gene matches: 16. The chain's CDR3 is CASSHPDPSGSSLYEQYF. In DNA form, the CDR3 reads TGTGCCAGCAGTCATCCTGATCCTAGCGGGAGTTCCCTCTACGAGCAGTACTTC.

The rearrangement links TRBV20-1 to TRBJ2-3; D perhaps matches TRBD2 (7 bases). Deletions cut 3 bases from V and 2 bases from J, with 15 bases between. The germline V gene encodes CDR1 DFQATT and CDR2 SNEGSKA (reference sequence). The CDR3 is 15 amino acids. As DNA, the CDR3 is TGCAGTGCTAGTCCCTTGGGGGGGGCCACAGATACGCAGTATTTT. Its protein is CSASPLGGATDTQYF.

This clonotype has only a few counts. This chain connects TRBV20-1 to TRBJ1-2, with unresolved D. CDR3 length: 15 amino acids. Germline V CDR1 and CDR2: DFQATT, SNEGSKA (reference sequence). V shed 3 bases and J shed 0 bases, with 14 bases lying between them. The CDR3 loop is CSASRSVPTNYGYTF. The CDR3 DNA reads as TGCAGTGCTAGTCGGTCGGTCCCTACTAACTATGGCTACACCTTC.

The chain employs TRBV20-1 and TRBJ2-1, with no clear D. Germline-derived CDR1 and CDR2 are DFQATT and SNEGSKA (reference sequence). The CDR3 is made up of 18 amino acids. V lost 0 bases and J lost 2, with 20 bases in between. Here the CDR3 reads CSARDSWQGTLTYNEQFF. Written as DNA, the CDR3 is TGCAGTGCTAGAGATAGTTGGCAAGGAACTTTAACCTACAATGAGCAGTTCTTC.

The V call is TRBV4-3, the J call TRBJ2-3; D is unclear. In germline, CDR1 is LGHNA, CDR2 YSLEER. V was trimmed by 0 bases and J by 0 bases, leaving 4 bases between them. The CDR3 runs 14 residues. The CDR3 DNA follows: TGCGCCAGCAGCCAAGATGTTAGCACAGATACGCAGTATTTT. It is translated as CASSQDVSTDTQYF.

The chain is built from TRBV7-8 and TRBJ2-1, with a weak D call TRBD2 (6 bases). V was clipped by 1 base and J by 2 bases, with 12 bases between them. The germline gives CDR1 SGHVS, CDR2 FQNEAQ. This CDR3 has 16 residues. The DNA for the CDR3 is TGTGCCAGCAGCTTAGGGGACGGGGGACCCTACAATGAGCAGTTCTTC. Its translation: CASSLGDGGPYNEQFF.

This chain uses TRBV11-2 with TRBJ2-7; perhaps D is TRBD1 or TRBD2 (5 bases each). Trimming shortened V by 2 bases and J by 2 bases, and 13 bases separated the two germline ends. This CDR3 is built from 15 residues. Germline V gene data show CDR1 as SGHAT and CDR2 as FQNNGV. The CDR3 sequence: CASSLSSGTAYEQYF. CDR3 nucleotides: TGTGCCAGCAGCTTAAGTTCCGGGACGGCCTACGAGCAGTACTTC.

V is TRBV7-2 and J is TRBJ2-1; possibly TRBD2 for D (6 bases). V was clipped by 9 bases and J by 8 bases, with 23 bases between them. The CDR3 consists of 15 residues. Germline CDR1 and CDR2: SGHTA and FQGNSA. Here the CDR3 DNA reads TGTGCCAGGAGCCTCGGACACCATCCGGGAGATGAGCAGTTCTTC. Amino acids: CARSLGHHPGDEQFF.

The rearrangement links TRBV27 to TRBJ1-2; D perhaps matches TRBD1 (5 bases). CDR3 length: 14 residues. Deletions cut 5 bases from V and 8 bases from J, with 18 bases between. The germline V gene encodes CDR1 MNHEY and CDR2 SMNVEV (reference sequence). The CDR3 DNA reads as TGTGCCAGCAGTCTAACTATAGGGCAGGGCGGCTACACCTTC. This translates into CASSLTIGQGGYTF.

The CDR3 is CASSLKWRYTGQETQYF. CDR3 DNA sequence: TGTGCCAGCAGCTTGAAATGGAGGTATACTGGCCAAGAGACCCAGTACTTC. The V call is TRBV5-6, the J call TRBJ2-5; a weak D match, TRBD2 (5 bases). V lost 1 base to trimming and J lost 1 base, with 17 bases between them. The CDR3 runs 17 residues. Germline V gives CDR1 SGHDT, CDR2 YYEEEE.